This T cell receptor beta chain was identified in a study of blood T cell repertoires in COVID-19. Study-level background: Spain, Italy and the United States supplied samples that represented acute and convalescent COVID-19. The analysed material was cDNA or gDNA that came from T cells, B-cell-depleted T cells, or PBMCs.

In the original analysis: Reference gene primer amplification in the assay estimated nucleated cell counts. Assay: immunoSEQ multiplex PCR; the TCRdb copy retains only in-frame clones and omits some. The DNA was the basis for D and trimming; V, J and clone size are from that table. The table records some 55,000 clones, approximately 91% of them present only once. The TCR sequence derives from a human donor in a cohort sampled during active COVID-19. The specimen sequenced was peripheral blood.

CDR3 DNA sequence: TGTGCCAGCGATTTTCCGGGACAGGGGGGTGGCTACACCTTC. It is translated as CASDFPGQGGGYTF. The chain is built from TRBV21-1 and TRBJ1-2; the DNA was not compared with TRBD1, the D call given in the table. TRBV21-1 is reported as a pseudogene. The CDR3 is 14 residues long.